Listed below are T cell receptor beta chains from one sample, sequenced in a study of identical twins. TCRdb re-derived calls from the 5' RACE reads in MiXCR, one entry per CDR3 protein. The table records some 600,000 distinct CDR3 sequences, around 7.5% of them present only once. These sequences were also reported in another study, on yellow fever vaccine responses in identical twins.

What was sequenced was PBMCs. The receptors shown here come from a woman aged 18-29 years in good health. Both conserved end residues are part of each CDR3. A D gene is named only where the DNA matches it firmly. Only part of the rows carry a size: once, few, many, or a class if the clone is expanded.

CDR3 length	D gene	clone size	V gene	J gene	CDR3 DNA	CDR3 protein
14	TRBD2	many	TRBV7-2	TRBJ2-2	TGTGCCAGCAGAGGGACTAGCGGGACCGGGGAGCTGTTTTTT	CASRGTSGTGELFF
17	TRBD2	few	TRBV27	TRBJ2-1	TGTGCCAGCAAACGGACTAGCGGGAGAAAGGACTACAATGAGCAGTTCTTC	CASKRTSGRKDYNEQFF
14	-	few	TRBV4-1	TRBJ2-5	TGCGCCAGCAGCCAAGTCTCTAGCCAAGAGACCCAGTACTTC	CASSQVSSQETQYF
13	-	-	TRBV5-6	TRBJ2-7	TGTGCCAGCAGCGTTGCGGGACTGAACGAGCAGTACTTC	CASSVAGLNEQYF
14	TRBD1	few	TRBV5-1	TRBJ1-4	TGCGCCAGCAGCCTGGGACAGGGATTTGAAAAACTGTTTTTT	CASSLGQGFEKLFF
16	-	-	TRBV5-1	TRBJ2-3	TGCGCCAGCAGCCCGAACGAGGAGGGCCTGGGAGATACGCAGTATTTT	CASSPNEEGLGDTQYF
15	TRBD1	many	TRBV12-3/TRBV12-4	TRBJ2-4	TGTGCCAGCAGTCCCGCCCGGACAGGGACAAACATTCAGTACTTC	CASSPARTGTNIQYF
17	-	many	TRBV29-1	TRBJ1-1	TGCAGCGTAAACAGGTTGCAGGGGAGTCGCATGAACACTGAAGCTTTCTTT	CSVNRLQGSRMNTEAFF
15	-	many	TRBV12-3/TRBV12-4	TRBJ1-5	TGTGCCAGCAGTTTATTTGGCAATAGCAATCAGCCCCAGCATTTT	CASSLFGNSNQPQHF
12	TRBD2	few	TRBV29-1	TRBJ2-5	TGCAGCGTTGGGGGGGGAGTGGAGACCCAGTACTTC	CSVGGGVETQYF
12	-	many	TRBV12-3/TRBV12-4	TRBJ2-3	TGTGCCAGCAGGTTCGGGGCTGGTACGCAGTATTTT	CASRFGAGTQYF
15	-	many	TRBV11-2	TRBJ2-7	TGTGCCAGCAGCTTGGAAGGGACCCCAATCTACGAGCAGTACTTC	CASSLEGTPIYEQYF
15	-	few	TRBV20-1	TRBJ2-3	TGCAGTGCTAGACGGTATACGGGAGCGACAGATACGCAGTATTTT	CSARRYTGATDTQYF
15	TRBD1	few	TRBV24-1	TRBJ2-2	TGTGCCACCAGTGATCCCGGGACAGGGGTCGGGGAGCTGTTTTTT	CATSDPGTGVGELFF
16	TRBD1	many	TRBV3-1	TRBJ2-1	TGTGCCAGCAGCCAGGACCCGGGACAGGGATACAATGAGCAGTTCTTC	CASSQDPGQGYNEQFF
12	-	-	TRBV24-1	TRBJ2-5	TGTGCCACCAGTCTTAACCAAGAGACCCAGTACTTC	CATSLNQETQYF
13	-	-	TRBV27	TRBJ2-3	TGTGCCAGCAGTTTAAAAGCCCCAGATACGCAGTATTTT	CASSLKAPDTQYF
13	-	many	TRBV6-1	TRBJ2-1	TGTGCCAGCTGGAGGACTACTAACAATGAGCAGTTCTTC	CASWRTTNNEQFF
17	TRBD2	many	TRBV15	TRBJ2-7	TGTGCCACCAGCAGACTCCAACGGACTAGCGACTCCTACGAGCAGTACTTC	CATSRLQRTSDSYEQYF
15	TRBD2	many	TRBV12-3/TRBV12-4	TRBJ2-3	TGTGCCAGCAGTCCCCGGCTAGCGGGAGTTGATACGCAGTATTTT	CASSPRLAGVDTQYF
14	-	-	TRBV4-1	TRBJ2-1	TGCGCCAGCAGCCAAGATCGGACGCGCGTTGAGCAGTTCTTC	CASSQDRTRVEQFF
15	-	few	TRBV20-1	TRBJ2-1	TGCAGTGCTAGTCGGAGCGGGCCCACCTACAATGAGCAGTTCTTC	CSASRSGPTYNEQFF
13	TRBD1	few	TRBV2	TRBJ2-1	TGTGCCAGTGCTGTGACAGGGGACAATGAGCAGTTCTTC	CASAVTGDNEQFF
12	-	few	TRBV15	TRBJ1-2	TGTGCCACCAGCAGAGCTGATAACGGCTACACCTTC	CATSRADNGYTF
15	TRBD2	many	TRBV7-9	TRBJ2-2	TGTGCCAGCAGCTGGCGGGAGCGCGACACCGGGGAGCTGTTTTTT	CASSWRERDTGELFF
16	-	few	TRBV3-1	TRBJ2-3	TGTGCCAGCAGCCGACTAGGGACCAGTGGCTCAGATACGCAGTATTTT	CASSRLGTSGSDTQYF
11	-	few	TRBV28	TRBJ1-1	TGTGCCAGCATTTTTGGCAGTATCACTTTCTTT	CASIFGSITFF
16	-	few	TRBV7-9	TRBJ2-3	TGTGCCAGCAGCCCCCTCTCGGCTACCTCGGGAGATACGCAGTATTTT	CASSPLSATSGDTQYF
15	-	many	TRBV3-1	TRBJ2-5	TGTGCCAGCAGCCAGGGGGGGGGCCTTAGGGAGACCCAGTACTTC	CASSQGGGLRETQYF
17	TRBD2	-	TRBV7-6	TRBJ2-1	TGTGCCAGCAGCTTAGCGGTTGGCGGGGGGCTCGAGAATGAGCAGTTCTTC	CASSLAVGGGLENEQFF
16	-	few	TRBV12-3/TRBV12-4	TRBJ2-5	TGTGCCAGCAGTTTAAGTGGAGGGGGGAGAGGGGAGACCCAGTACTTC	CASSLSGGGRGETQYF
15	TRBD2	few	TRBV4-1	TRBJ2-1	TGCGCCAGCAGCAGGGTGGGACTAGTGTTAAATGAGCAGTTCTTC	CASSRVGLVLNEQFF
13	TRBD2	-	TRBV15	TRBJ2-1	TGTGCCACCAGCAGGCCTAGCGGGAATGAGCAGTTCTTC	CATSRPSGNEQFF
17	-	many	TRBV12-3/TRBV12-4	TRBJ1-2	TGTGCCAGCAGTTTAAGCGGCAGGGGACGGAAGGACTATGGCTACACCTTC	CASSLSGRGRKDYGYTF
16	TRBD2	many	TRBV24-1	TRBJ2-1	TGTGCCACCAGTGATTTTGGCGGGAGCTCCTACAATGAGCAGTTCTTC	CATSDFGGSSYNEQFF
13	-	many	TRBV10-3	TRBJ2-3	TGTGCCATACAGGGTCAGGGCACAGATACGCAGTATTTT	CAIQGQGTDTQYF
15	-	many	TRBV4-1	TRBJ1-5	TGCGCCAGCAGCCAAGATCTCGACCCCAATCAGCCCCAGCATTTT	CASSQDLDPNQPQHF
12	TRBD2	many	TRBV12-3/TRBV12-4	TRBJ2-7	TGTGCCAGCAGGGCCGGGACTAGCGAGCAGTACTTC	CASRAGTSEQYF
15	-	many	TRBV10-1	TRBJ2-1	TGCGCCAGCAGTGAGTCGGGCAGGGGTGCCGGTGAGCAGTTCTTC	CASSESGRGAGEQFF
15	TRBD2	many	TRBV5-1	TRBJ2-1	TGCGCCAGCAGCTTGGTAGTAGCGGGGCCCAATGAGCAGTTCTTC	CASSLVVAGPNEQFF
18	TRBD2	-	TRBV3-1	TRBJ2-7	TGTGCCATCTGCAGAGACCGGGAAGTAGCGGGAGTTTTCTACGAGCAGTACTTC	CAICRDREVAGVFYEQYF
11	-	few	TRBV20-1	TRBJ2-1	TGCAGTGCTAGAGGGGGGGCGGGGCAGTTCTTC	CSARGGAGQFF
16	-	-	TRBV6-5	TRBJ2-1	TGTGCCAGCAGTTACTCTCTCAGGGGTTCCTACAATGAGCAGTTCTTC	CASSYSLRGSYNEQFF
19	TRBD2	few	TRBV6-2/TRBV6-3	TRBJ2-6	TGTGCCAGCAGTTACCCTGGGGGGAGGGTAATCTCTGGGGCCAACGTCCTGACTTTC	CASSYPGGRVISGANVLTF
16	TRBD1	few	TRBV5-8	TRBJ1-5	TGTGCCAGCAGCTTCCGGACAGGTGCTAGCAATCAGCCCCAGCATTTT	CASSFRTGASNQPQHF
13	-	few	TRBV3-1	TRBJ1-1	TGTGCCAGCAGGGACAGTTCGAACACTGAAGCTTTCTTT	CASRDSSNTEAFF
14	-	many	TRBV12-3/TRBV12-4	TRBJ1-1	TGTGCCAGCAGTTCCGGGACAAAGAACACTGAAGCTTTCTTT	CASSSGTKNTEAFF
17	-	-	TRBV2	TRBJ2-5	TGTGCCAGCAGTGATGTTTCGACCTCCCGGGGACGAGAGACCCAGTACTTC	CASSDVSTSRGRETQYF
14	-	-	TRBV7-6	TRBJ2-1	TGTGCCAGCAGCTTAGCGGGACCTAACAATGAGCAGTTCTTC	CASSLAGPNNEQFF
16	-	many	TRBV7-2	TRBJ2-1	TGTGCCAGCAGCCTAGGGTTGGGAGTGTCCTACAATGAGCAGTTCTTC	CASSLGLGVSYNEQFF
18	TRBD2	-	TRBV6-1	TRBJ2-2	TGTGCCAGCAGTGAAGATCCAAGACTAGCGGGAGTTGACGGGGAGCTGTTTTTT	CASSEDPRLAGVDGELFF
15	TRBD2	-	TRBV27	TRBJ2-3	TGTGCCAGCAGTTTAGATAGCGGGGGTTGGGATACGCAGTATTTT	CASSLDSGGWDTQYF
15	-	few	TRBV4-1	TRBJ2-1	TGCGCCAGCAGCCAAGCGAGGGACAAGTTGAATGAGCAGTTCTTC	CASSQARDKLNEQFF
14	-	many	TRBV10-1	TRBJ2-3	TGCGCCAGCGGGGGAACAATGGGTGTGGATACGCAGTATTTT	CASGGTMGVDTQYF
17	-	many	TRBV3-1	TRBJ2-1	TGTGCCAGCAGCCAAGAGACCCTTCGAACCGGGACGGGTGAGCAGTTCTTC	CASSQETLRTGTGEQFF
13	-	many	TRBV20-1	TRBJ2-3	TGCAGTGCTAGACAGGGGTGGGCAGATACGCAGTATTTT	CSARQGWADTQYF
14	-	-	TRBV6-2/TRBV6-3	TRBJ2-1	TGTGCCAGCAGTTATGTAAGGGCTCCCTCGGAGCAGTTCTTC	CASSYVRAPSEQFF
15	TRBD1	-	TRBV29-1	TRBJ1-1	TGCAGCGTTGCCTTGACAGGGCTAGGGAACACTGAAGCTTTCTTT	CSVALTGLGNTEAFF
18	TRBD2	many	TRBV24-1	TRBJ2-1	TGTGCCACCAGTGATAAGAGGCCTAGCGGGGGTACACGCAATGAGCAGTTCTTC	CATSDKRPSGGTRNEQFF
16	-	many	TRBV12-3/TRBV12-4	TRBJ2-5	TGTGCCAGCAGTTTAGGGATTGAGGGGCGGGCGAGGGCCCAGTACTTC	CASSLGIEGRARAQYF